This T cell receptor (beta chain) was profiled in a study of T cell changes during pregnancy in multiple sclerosis. Clones were read by immunoSEQ multiplex PCR, and TCRdb kept only the in-frame ones, dropping some. This table holds tens of thousands of clones, about nine tenths found once. Germline CDR1 and CDR2: SEHNR and FQNEAQ (reference sequence). The CDR3 extends over 13 amino acids. Trimming left V 6 bases short and J 1 base short, with 9 bases between. This TCR was recovered from a female donor with multiple sclerosis, enrolled in a pregnancy study. The sample in question was peripheral blood, obtained in the second trimester of pregnancy. The chain uses TRBV7-9 and TRBJ2-5; D might be TRBD1 (6 bases). CDR3: CASRQGAQETQYF. CDR3 DNA sequence: TGTGCCAGCAGACAGGGAGCCCAAGAGACCCAGTACTTC.